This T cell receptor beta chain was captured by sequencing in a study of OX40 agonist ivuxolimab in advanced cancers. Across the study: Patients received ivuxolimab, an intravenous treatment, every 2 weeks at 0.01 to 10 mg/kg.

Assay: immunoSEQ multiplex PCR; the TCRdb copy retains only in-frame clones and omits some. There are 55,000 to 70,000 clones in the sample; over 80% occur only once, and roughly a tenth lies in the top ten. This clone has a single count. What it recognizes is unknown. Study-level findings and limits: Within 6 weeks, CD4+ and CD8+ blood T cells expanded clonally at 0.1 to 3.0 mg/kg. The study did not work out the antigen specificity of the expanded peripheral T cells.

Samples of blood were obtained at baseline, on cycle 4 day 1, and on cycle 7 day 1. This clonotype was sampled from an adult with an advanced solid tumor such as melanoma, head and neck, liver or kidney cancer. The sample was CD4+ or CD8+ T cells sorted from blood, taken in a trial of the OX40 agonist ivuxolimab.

CDR3 sequence: CASMEGSGANVLTF. The CDR3 DNA reads TGTGCCAGCATGGAGGGCTCTGGGGCCAACGTCCTGACTTTC. J is TRBJ2-6 and V is TRBV28, with TRBD2 as a possible D gene (6 bases). The CDR3 extends over 14 amino acids. Germline V gives CDR1 MDHEN, CDR2 SYDVKM. Trimming left V 7 bases short and J 0 bases short, with 7 bases between.